Below, one T cell receptor beta chain is given with its context. What it recognizes is unknown. Trimming cost V 5 bases and J 6 bases, with 5 bases left between them. CDR1 and CDR2 from the germline V gene are MNHEY and SVGAGI. The CDR3 runs to 11 residues. The data stem from a study of T cell clones after liver transplantation. In the study overall: Three of eight recipients were HCV-positive; others had non-autoimmune, non-viral indications. Patients counted as tolerant after at least one year off all immunosuppression, enzymes not exceeding twice normal.

Libraries were prepared by immunoSEQ multiplex PCR; TCRdb keeps only in-frame clonotypes and omits some of them. The repertoire holds around 75,000 clones, with 84% as singletons. Study-level results: Conclusions were preliminary, with small, heterogeneous patient groups.

V usage is TRBV6-5 and J usage is TRBJ2-1, with unresolved D. This TCR was sampled from a human patient who received a liver transplant. The graft donor may be the source of some T cells. Source: CD4+ T cells from blood, taken less than 50 months after liver transplant. The CDR3 nucleotides read TGTGCCAGCAGTGAAGTCAATGAGCAGTTCTTC. The encoded protein is CASSEVNEQFF.